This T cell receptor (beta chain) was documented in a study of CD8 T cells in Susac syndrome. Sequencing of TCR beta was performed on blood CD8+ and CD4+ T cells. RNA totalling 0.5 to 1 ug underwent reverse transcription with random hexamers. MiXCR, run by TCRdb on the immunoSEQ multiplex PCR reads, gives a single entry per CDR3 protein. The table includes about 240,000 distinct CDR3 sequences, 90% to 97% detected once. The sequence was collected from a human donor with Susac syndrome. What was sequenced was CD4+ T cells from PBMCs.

The CDR3 region is CASSIAASGLGGTEAFF. DNA for the CDR3: TGTGCCAGTAGTATAGCGGCATCGGGGTTGGGCGGCACTGAAGCTTTCTTT. V and J are TRBV19 and TRBJ1-1; D is ambiguous. Trimming cost V 1 base and J 4 bases, with 19 bases left between them. The CDR3 has 17 amino acids. Germline lookup yields CDR1 LNHDA and CDR2 SQIVND (reference sequence).